The present T cell receptor beta chain was sequenced within a study of blood T cells in healthy people across ages. The CDR3 contains 14 residues. Trimming removed 7 bases from V and 6 bases from J, with 16 bases in between. CDR1 and CDR2 from the germline V gene are MNHNY and SVGAGI (reference sequence). A word on this clonotype: Antigen unknown.

The authors extracted at least 6 micrograms of total RNA per sample. Regarding the study as a whole: Naive and antigen-experienced cells were not separated, limiting conclusive comparison.

Through a sample-barcoded 5' primer and a J-beta primer mix, a second PCR was run for roughly 7 to 12 cycles. A tag from a template-switch adaptor with 12 random nucleotides marked each cDNA molecule. At least 3 million CDR3-containing paired-end reads were obtained per sample. Via MiXCR, TCRdb re-called the 5' RACE reads, giving one row per CDR3 protein. There are 1,300,000 or so distinct CDR3 sequences in the sample; 59% occur only once, and over 5.5% lies in the top ten. The chain joins TRBV6-6 to TRBJ1-5; D is undetermined. Sequencing input: blood. The sequence derives from a man aged 18 to 29 in good health. Written as DNA, the CDR3 is TGTGCCAGCACCCCTCGGTCCCACAGTCAGCCCCAGCATTTT. The encoded protein is CASTPRSHSQPQHF.